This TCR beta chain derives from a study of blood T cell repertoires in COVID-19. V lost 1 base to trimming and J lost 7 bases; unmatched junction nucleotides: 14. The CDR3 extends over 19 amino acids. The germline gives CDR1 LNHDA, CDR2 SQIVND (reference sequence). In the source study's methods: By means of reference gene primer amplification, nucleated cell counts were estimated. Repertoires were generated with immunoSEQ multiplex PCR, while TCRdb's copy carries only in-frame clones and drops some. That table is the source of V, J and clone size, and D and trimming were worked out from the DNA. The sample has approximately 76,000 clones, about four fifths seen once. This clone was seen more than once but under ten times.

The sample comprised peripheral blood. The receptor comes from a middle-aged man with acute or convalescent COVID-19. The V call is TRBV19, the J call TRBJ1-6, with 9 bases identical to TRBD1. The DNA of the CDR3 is TGTGCCAGTAGTATAGGTTGGAGAGGGACAGGGTCCTCCAATTCACCCCTCCACTTT. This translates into CASSIGWRGTGSSNSPLHF.